The subject of this entry is one T cell receptor beta chain. Antigen unknown. The CDR3 is 13 amino acids. The germline V gene encodes CDR1 SGHVS and CDR2 FNYEAQ. After removal of 5 bases from V and 4 bases from J, the junction contained 1 base not matched to a gene. Via MiXCR, TCRdb re-called the 5' RACE reads, giving one row per CDR3 protein. The sample lists about 570,000 distinct CDR3 sequences, 9.6% occurring once. The data were obtained in a study of identical twins. Study-wide points: With abundant cord blood beta clonotypes, insertions were fewer; memory repertoires showed no such pattern. Analyses of zero insertions could, in part, be confounded by invariant MAIT and iNKT cells. Models underestimated TCR alpha sharing (out-of-frame) in monozygotic twins.

These same records also appear under a second study, on yellow fever vaccine responses in identical twins.

The rearrangement joins TRBV7-6 to TRBJ1-4, with 7 bases fitting TRBD1. The sequenced sample was PBMCs. The clonotype was recovered from a woman between 18 and 30 years old in good health. For the CDR3, the DNA is TGTGCCAGCAGCCACAGGGGTAATGAAAAACTGTTTTTT. Amino acids: CASSHRGNEKLFF.